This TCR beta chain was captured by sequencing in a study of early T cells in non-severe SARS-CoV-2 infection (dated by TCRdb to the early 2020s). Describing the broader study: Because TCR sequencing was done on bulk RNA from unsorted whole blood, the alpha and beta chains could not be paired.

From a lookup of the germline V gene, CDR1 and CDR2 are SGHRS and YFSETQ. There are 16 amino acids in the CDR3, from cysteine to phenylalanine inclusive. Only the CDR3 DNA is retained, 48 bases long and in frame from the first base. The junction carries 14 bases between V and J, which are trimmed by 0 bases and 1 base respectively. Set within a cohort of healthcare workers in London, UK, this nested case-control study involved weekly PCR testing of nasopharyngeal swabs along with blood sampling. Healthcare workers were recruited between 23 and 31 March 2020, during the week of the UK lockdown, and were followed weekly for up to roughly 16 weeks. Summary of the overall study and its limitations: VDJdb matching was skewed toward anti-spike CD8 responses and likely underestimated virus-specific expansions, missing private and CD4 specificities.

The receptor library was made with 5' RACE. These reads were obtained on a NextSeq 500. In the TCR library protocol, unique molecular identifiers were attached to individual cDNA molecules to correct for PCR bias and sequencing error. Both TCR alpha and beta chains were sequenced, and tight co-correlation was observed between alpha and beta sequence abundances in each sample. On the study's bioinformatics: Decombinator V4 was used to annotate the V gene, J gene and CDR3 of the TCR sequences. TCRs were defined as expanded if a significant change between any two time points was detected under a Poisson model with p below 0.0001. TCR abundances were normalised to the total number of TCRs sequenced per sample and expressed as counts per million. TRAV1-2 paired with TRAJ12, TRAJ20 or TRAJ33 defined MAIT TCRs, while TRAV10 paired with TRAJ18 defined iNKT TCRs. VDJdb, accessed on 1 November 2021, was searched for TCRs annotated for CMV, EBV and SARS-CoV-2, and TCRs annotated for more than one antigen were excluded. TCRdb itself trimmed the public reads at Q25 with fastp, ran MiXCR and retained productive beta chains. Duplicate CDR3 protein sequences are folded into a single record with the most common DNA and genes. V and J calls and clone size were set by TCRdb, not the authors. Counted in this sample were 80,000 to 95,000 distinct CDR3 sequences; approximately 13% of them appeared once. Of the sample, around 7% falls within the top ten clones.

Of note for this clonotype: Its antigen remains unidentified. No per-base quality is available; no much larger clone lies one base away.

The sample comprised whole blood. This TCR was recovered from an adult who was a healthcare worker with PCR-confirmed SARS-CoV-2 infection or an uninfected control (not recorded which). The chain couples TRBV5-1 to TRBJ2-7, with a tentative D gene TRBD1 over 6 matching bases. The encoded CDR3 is CASSLVTGTFSYEQYF. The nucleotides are TGCGCCAGCAGCTTGGTGACCGGGACATTTTCCTACGAGCAGTACTTC.